This section outlines one T cell receptor (beta chain) sequence together with its context. Only in-frame clones appear in the TCRdb table, and some are missing; sequencing was by immunoSEQ multiplex PCR. The sample gives about 70,000 clones, roughly 81% of which show up once; more than 4% is in the top ten. This sample was included in a study of OX40 agonist ivuxolimab in advanced cancers. V lost 2 bases, J lost 6 bases, and 11 bases lay in between. Germline CDR1 reads GTSNPN; CDR2 reads SVGIG (reference sequence). The CDR3 is made up of 13 amino acids. This receptor was obtained from an adult with an advanced solid tumor such as melanoma, head and neck, liver or kidney cancer. V and J are TRBV30 and TRBJ1-3; no definite D call. The specimen was CD4+ or CD8+ T cells sorted from blood, collected in a trial of the OX40 agonist ivuxolimab. The CDR3 nucleotides are TGTGCCTGGAGTCCCTTTTTAGCAAACACCATATATTTT. It yields the protein CAWSPFLANTIYF.